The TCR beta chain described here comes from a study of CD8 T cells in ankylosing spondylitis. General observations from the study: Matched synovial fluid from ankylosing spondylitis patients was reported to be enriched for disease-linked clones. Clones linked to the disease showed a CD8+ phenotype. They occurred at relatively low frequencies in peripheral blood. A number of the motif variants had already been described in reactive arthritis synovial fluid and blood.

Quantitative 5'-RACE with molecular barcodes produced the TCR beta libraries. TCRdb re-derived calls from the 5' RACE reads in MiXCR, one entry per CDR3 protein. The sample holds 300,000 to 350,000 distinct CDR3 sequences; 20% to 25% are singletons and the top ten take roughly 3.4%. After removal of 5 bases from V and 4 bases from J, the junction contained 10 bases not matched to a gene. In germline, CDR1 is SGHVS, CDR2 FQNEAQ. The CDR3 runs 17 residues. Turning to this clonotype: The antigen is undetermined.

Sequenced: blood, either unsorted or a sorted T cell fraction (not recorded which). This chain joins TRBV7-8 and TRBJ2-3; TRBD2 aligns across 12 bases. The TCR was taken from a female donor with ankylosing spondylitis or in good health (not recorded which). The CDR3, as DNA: TGTGCCAGCAGCCCAAGCCGACTAGCGGGAGTATCAGATACGCAGTATTTT. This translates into CASSPSRLAGVSDTQYF.